Included here is one TCR beta chain sequence, with context. The antigen is not known. Profiled with immunoSEQ multiplex PCR; TCRdb holds only in-frame clones, not every one. Here the sample spans some 160,000 clones, 87% being singletons. This entry comes from a study of T cell responses to AZD1222 COVID-19 vaccine. Study-level results: The peak T cell response came first, and repertoires were sampled only after it. Spike regions recognized by vaccine-associated CD4 TCRs spanned the protein, led by 160-218 and 743-854. Seropositive at baseline were only a handful of AZD1222 recipients. Unmutated regions of variants are reportedly targeted by nearly half of spike-specific TCRs.

Trimming took 1 base from V and 0 from J; bases not matched to a gene: 4. Germline V gene sequence: CDR1 MGHDK, CDR2 SYGVNS. The CDR3 has 16 amino acids. The gene calls are TRBV25-1 and TRBJ2-7; 9 nucleotides agree with TRBD1. The sequencing here drew on peripheral blood, taken 28 days after the second AZD1222 dose. This receptor was identified in an adult who received the AZD1222 COVID-19 vaccine. CDR3 sequence: CASSELGTGSSYEQYF. CDR3 in DNA: TGTGCCAGCAGTGAATTGGGGACAGGGAGCTCCTACGAGCAGTACTTC.